Below are 22 T cell receptor beta chains sequenced from a single sample in a study of T cell clusters in autoimmune cytopenias. TRB amplification used approximately 270 ng of peripheral blood genomic DNA. Multiplex touch-down PCR amplified TRB using TRB-A and TRB-B pools in one tube. TCRdb re-called the multiplex PCR reads and catalogs CDR3 proteins one per entry, DNA excluded. This table lists more than 6,000 distinct CDR3 sequences. These data also featured in a second study, about T cell repertoires in aging, cancer and after chemotherapy.

Sequencing was performed on peripheral blood. The receptors were gathered from a human donor in good health.

Measured by frequency, this clonotype is medium-sized (0.01 to 0.1%). This chain links TRBV19 with TRBJ2-7; absent DNA, TCRdb's TRBD2 call cannot be checked. The CDR3 runs to 19 residues. Germline CDR1 LNHDA, CDR2 SQIVND (reference sequence). The CDR3 is CASSIVSIGGSGVTYEQYF.

The CDR3 loop reads CASRRSDSNTEAFF. The rearrangement joins TRBV12-3 or TRBV12-4 to TRBJ1-1. CDR3 length: 14 residues.

By frequency, this clonotype registers large. This chain links TRBV19 with TRBJ2-3; TCRdb calls TRBD1, which cannot be checked without DNA. Per the germline V gene, CDR1 is LNHDA and CDR2 is SQIVND (reference sequence). This CDR3 has 14 amino acids. CDR3 sequence reads: CASRQGLGTDTQYF.

Considering frequency, this clonotype is medium-sized. The chain has TRBV30 and TRBJ1-4. The CDR3 loop spans 15 amino acids. Germline CDR1 GTSNPN, CDR2 SVGIG (reference sequence). CDR3 region: CAWSEALLREEKLFF.

This clonotype is called medium-sized (0.01 to 0.1%) based on its frequency. The chain joins TRBV29-1 to TRBJ2-5; without DNA, the TCRdb call of TRBD1 cannot be checked. Germline V lookup: CDR1 SQVTM, CDR2 ANQGSEA. This CDR3 is built from 15 residues. The CDR3 spells CSVVPGQGSQETQYF.

This clonotype counts as medium-sized by frequency. The chain links TRBV13 to TRBJ2-7. There are 15 residues in the CDR3. The germline V gene has CDR1 PRHDT and CDR2 FYEKMQ (reference sequence). The CDR3 protein is CASSLGLASSYEQYF. Full variable domain (outside the CDR3, taken from reference TRBV13 and TRBJ2-7): AAGVIQSPRHLIKEKRETATLKCYPIPRHDTVYWYQQGPGQDPQFLISFYEKMQSDKGSIPDRFSAQQFSDYHSELNMSSLELGDSALYFCASSLGLASSYEQYFGPGTRLTVT.

This clonotype is labeled medium-sized based on frequency. V usage is TRBV15 and J usage is TRBJ1-2; the TCRdb D gene call, TRBD1, has no DNA to confirm it. The CDR3 length is 15 residues. The germline CDR1 and CDR2 sequences are LNHNV and YYDKDF (reference sequence). The CDR3 sequence is CATSRDLETLRGYTF.

The chain carries TRBV15 and TRBJ2-1; TCRdb's D call of TRBD2 is untestable without DNA. Germline loops: CDR1 LNHNV, CDR2 YYDKDF (reference sequence). CDR3 length equals 16 residues. This CDR3 reads CATSKRAGFSYNEQFF. The full variable domain, its missing parts supplied by reference TRBV15 and TRBJ2-1, is DAMVIQNPRYQVTQFGKPVTLSCSQTLNHNVMYWYQQKSSQAPKLLFHYYDKDFNNEADTPDNFQSRRPNTSFCFLDIRSPGLGDTAMYLCATSKRAGFSYNEQFFGPGTRLTVL.

This clonotype is deemed medium-sized by its frequency. V and J are TRBV5-4 and TRBJ2-5; the D call of TRBD1 rests on TCRdb alone, since no DNA is present to check it. Germline assignment: CDR1 SGHNT and CDR2 YYREEE (reference sequence). This CDR3 spans 13 amino acids. CDR3 sequence reads: CASSTGQGGTQYF.

CDR3 sequence reads: CASSPRQGGGQETQYF. The rearrangement joins TRBV7-2 to TRBJ2-5; TCRdb's D call of TRBD1 is untestable without DNA. CDR1 and CDR2 from the germline V gene are SGHTA and FQGNSA. CDR3 length equals 16 residues.

This clonotype is classed as medium-sized by frequency. The chain combines TRBV19 with TRBJ2-3; TCRdb returns TRBD1, unconfirmable since there is no DNA. The CDR3 is 15 amino acids. Germline V gene lookup returns CDR1 LNHDA and CDR2 SQIVND (reference sequence). CDR3 amino acids: CASSMGQGRTDTQYF. The variable domain in full, completed from reference TRBV19 and TRBJ2-3, reads DGGITQSPKYLFRKEGQNVTLSCEQNLNHDAMYWYRQDPGQGLRLIYYSQIVNDFQKGDIAEGYSVSREKKESFPLTVTSAQKNPTAFYLCASSMGQGRTDTQYFGPGTRLTVL.

This clonotype ranks as medium-sized in terms of frequency. The chain links TRBV6-6 to TRBJ1-4; TCRdb names TRBD1, which stays unverified in the absence of DNA. Germline assignment: CDR1 MNHNY and CDR2 SVGAGI (reference sequence). The CDR3 totals 16 residues. CDR3 protein: CASSSVPGGTNEKLFF.

The gene calls are TRBV5-4 and TRBJ2-7; no DNA is available, so the TRBD2 call from TCRdb remains unchecked. CDR1 is SGHNT and CDR2 is YYREEE in the germline V gene (reference sequence). The CDR3 extends over 14 amino acids. The CDR3 loop is CASSSRDFPHEQYF.

By frequency, this clonotype registers medium-sized. V usage is TRBV27 and J usage is TRBJ2-1. In germline, CDR1 is MNHEY, CDR2 SMNVEV (reference sequence). CDR3 size: 13 residues. CDR3: CASSLWRGNEQFF.

The genes are TRBV20-1 and TRBJ1-1; no DNA is available, so the TRBD1 call from TCRdb remains unchecked. The CDR3 has 14 amino acids. Germline CDR1 is DFQATT and CDR2 is SNEGSKA (reference sequence). The CDR3 sequence: CSARGSTGLTEAFF.

This clonotype is identified as medium-sized from frequency. The V and J genes are TRBV6-5 and TRBJ1-1; lacking DNA, the TRBD1 call made by TCRdb goes unchecked. In germline, CDR1 is MNHEY, CDR2 SVGAGI. This CDR3 is 17 amino acids long. The CDR3 here is CASSRPGQGKLGTEAFF.

This clonotype counts as medium-sized by frequency. The gene calls are TRBV27 and TRBJ2-6. CDR3 length equals 16 residues. Germline CDR1 is MNHEY and CDR2 is SMNVEV (reference sequence). CDR3 in amino acids: CASSVGRSSGANVLTF.

Measured by frequency, this clonotype is medium-sized. V usage is TRBV29-1 and J usage is TRBJ2-6. The CDR3 spans 13 residues. The V gene's germline CDR1 is SQVTM and CDR2 ANQGSEA. This chain's CDR3 is CSVGPAGANVLTF.

V gene TRBV20-1 combines with J gene TRBJ2-1; TCRdb calls TRBD2, which cannot be checked without DNA. CDR1 and CDR2 from the germline V gene are DFQATT and SNEGSKA (reference sequence). The CDR3 length is 13 residues. This CDR3 is CSGPGGVGNEQFF.

This clonotype is classed as medium-sized by frequency. J is TRBJ1-5 and V is TRBV27; checking the TCRdb D call of TRBD1 is not possible without DNA. Germline CDR1 and CDR2: MNHEY and SMNVEV (reference sequence). The CDR3 is made up of 18 amino acids. CDR3 in amino acids: CASSSLGQARYSNQPQHF.

By frequency, this clonotype is medium-sized. The chain uses TRBV6-5 and TRBJ2-7. Germline lookup yields CDR1 MNHEY and CDR2 SVGAGI. This CDR3 has 12 residues. The CDR3 is CASRHPANEQYF.

In terms of frequency, this clonotype is medium-sized. This rearrangement joins TRBV29-1 to TRBJ1-1; TCRdb gives TRBD1 as the D gene, but with no DNA this cannot be confirmed. Per the germline V gene, CDR1 is SQVTM and CDR2 is ANQGSEA. CDR3 length: 13 amino acids. CDR3 in amino acids: CSVAQGENTEAFF.